What follows is one T cell receptor beta chain and its context. This clonotype was seen only a few times. This clone's antigen is unknown. There are no base qualities to consult, and no much larger clone falls within one base. The CDR3 holds 14 amino acids from the cysteine to the phenylalanine. Solely the CDR3 DNA is kept, with 42 bases framed from the first base. Via the germline V gene, CDR1 is SGHRS and CDR2 YFSETQ. Germline trimming amounts to 8 bases on V and 8 bases on J, with 10 as the count of junction bases outside the gene matches. The data stem from a study of T-cell memory formation after mild COVID-19 (dated by TCRdb to the early 2020s). About the investigation overall: Most TCR sequence clusters were specific to one of the two donors. T-cell clones expanding and contracting after mild COVID-19 in a couple of donors were tracked by longitudinal TCRalpha and TCRbeta repertoire sequencing. The cohort comprised two young, previously healthy adult volunteers, one female and one male.

The research as a whole found: SARS-CoV-2 specificity of the second-wave clones peaking on day 37 was not confirmed. Clones contracting from day 15 to 85 had balanced CD4/CD8 phenotypes, while a second wave expanding from day 15 to 37 was biased towards CD4+. Contracting CD4+ clones were located mainly in the CM and EM memory subsets, whereas CD8+ clones were found to be enriched in EMRA. Some responding clones were detected in pre-infection memory, suggesting pre-existing cross-reactive memory T cells joined the SARS-CoV-2 response. The study included only a couple of mild cases, and larger cohorts that include severe cases with pre-infection samples were judged to be necessary.

The sequencer was an Illumina NovaSeq 6000. TCRalpha and TCRbeta cDNA libraries were built by 5'RACE with constant-segment primers, adding sample barcodes and unique molecular identifiers. RNA was extracted from every sample with Trizol reagent. Library amplification was performed in two PCR steps, and a second sample barcode and Illumina TruSeq adapters were introduced in the second step. Libraries were sequenced on an Illumina NovaSeq with 2 x 150 bp paired-end reads. The authors processed their data as follows. The reads were demultiplexed and collapsed into UMI-guided consensus sequences using migec v1.2.7. With mixcr v2.1.11, UMI consensuses were aligned to TRA and TRB V and J templates and assembled into clonotypes. Clonotypes were classified as expanded or contracted when called significant by both edgeR and NoisET, with noise models trained on biological replicates. For edgeR calls, a false discovery rate-adjusted p below 0.01 and a log2 fold-change threshold of 1 were applied. As an exploratory analysis of dynamics, PCA with hierarchical clustering was applied to max-normalized trajectories of the 1000 most abundant clonotypes. Separately sequenced CD4+ and CD8+ repertoires were used to assign a CD4 or CD8 phenotype to each responding clone. TCRdb itself trimmed the public reads at Q25 with fastp, ran MiXCR and retained productive beta chains. Rows are combined by CDR3 protein, so each entry shows the most common genes and DNA. Here the V and J calls rest on TCRdb's processing, not on the authors' analysis. The sample has approximately 400,000 distinct CDR3 sequences on record, more than 15% of them singletons. Under 25% of the sample is taken by the ten largest.

Ficoll-Paque density gradient centrifugation was the method used to isolate PBMCs. This receptor was taken from a man aged 18 to 29 who had mild COVID-19 (a few samples of this study predate the infection). The sample titles of this study are shuffled in the database, so cell type and time point are left out; the donor was told from shared clones. The V and J genes are TRBV5-1 and TRBJ1-4, with 9 bases in between that match TRBD1. Sequencing input: PBMCs or a T cell subset sorted from them (not recorded which). The bases read TGCGCCAGTTCAACAGGGGGCGCAGGGGAAAAACTGTTTTTT. This encodes CASSTGGAGEKLFF.